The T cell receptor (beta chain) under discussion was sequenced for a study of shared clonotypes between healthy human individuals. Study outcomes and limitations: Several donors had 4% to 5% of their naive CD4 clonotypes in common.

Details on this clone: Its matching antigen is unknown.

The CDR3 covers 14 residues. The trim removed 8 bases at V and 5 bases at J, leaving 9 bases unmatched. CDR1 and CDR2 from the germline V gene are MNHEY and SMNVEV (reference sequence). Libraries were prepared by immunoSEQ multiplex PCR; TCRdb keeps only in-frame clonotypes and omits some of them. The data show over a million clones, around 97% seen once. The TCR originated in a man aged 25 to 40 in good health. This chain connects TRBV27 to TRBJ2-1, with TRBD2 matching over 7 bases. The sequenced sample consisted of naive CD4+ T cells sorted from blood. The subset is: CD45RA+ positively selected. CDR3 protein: CASRWRGSNNEQFF. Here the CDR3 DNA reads TGTGCCAGCCGATGGCGGGGGTCTAACAATGAGCAGTTCTTC.